This passage covers 10 T cell receptor beta chains from one sample sequenced in a study of CD8+ T cells in alopecia areata. Researchers gathered lesional scalp punch biopsies and peripheral blood from patients with alopecia areata. RNA was extracted and reverse transcribed into cDNA as the sequencing template. TCRdb's table, derived via immunoSEQ multiplex PCR, lists solely in-frame clones and lacks some. The sample includes 15,000 to 20,000 clones, 60% to 80% of them seen just once. Sequencing used skin, obtained at week 0. These receptors came from a human donor with alopecia areata.

This clone was seen a handful of times. This chain joins TRBV7-9 and TRBJ2-5; D may be TRBD2 (5 bases). V was shortened by 4 bases and J by 5 bases, with 23 bases between the two germline ends. CDR1 is SEHNR, CDR2 FQNEAQ, per germline (reference sequence). The CDR3 spans 17 residues. The CDR3 coding sequence is TGTGCCAGCAGCTCCCGATCGTCGGTCGGGATAAGGGAGACCCAGTACTTC. Its protein product is CASSSRSSVGIRETQYF.

This clone was observed a handful of times. This chain uses TRBV29-1 with TRBJ1-5; 9 nucleotides line up with TRBD1. CDR3 size: 13 residues. CDR1 and CDR2 from the germline V gene are SQVTM and ANQGSEA. With V trimmed by 3 bases and J by 4 bases, 1 base remained unmatched. As DNA, the CDR3 is TGCAGCGTTGAGACAGGGGGAAATCAGCCCCAGCATTTT. Residues: CSVETGGNQPQHF.

The chain joins TRBV11-1 to TRBJ2-4; 11 bases are shared with TRBD1. The germline CDR1 and CDR2 sequences are SGHAT and FQDESV (reference sequence). Trimming at V came to 3 bases and at J to 9 bases, leaving 10 bases not matched to a gene. The CDR3 is 16 amino acids. The CDR3 bases are TGTGCCAGCAGCTTGGGACAGGGGGGGCCTTGGGGCATTCAGTACTTC. Protein: CASSLGQGGPWGIQYF.

V and J are TRBV7-9 and TRBJ2-3; 11 nucleotides agree with TRBD2. V lost 2 bases and J lost 1; bases outside the gene matches: 8. Germline V lookup: CDR1 SEHNR, CDR2 FQNEAQ (reference sequence). The CDR3 is made up of 18 amino acids. In DNA, the CDR3 is TGTGCCAGCAGCTTATTCTTGCTAGCGGGGGGCCGCACAGATACGCAGTATTTT. It is translated as CASSLFLLAGGRTDTQYF.

The chain couples TRBV5-1 to TRBJ1-1; D might be TRBD1 (6 bases). V dropped 2 bases and J dropped 10 bases, with 24 bases sitting between them. Germline V gene sequence: CDR1 SGHRS, CDR2 YFSETQ. The CDR3 has 16 residues. CDR3 in DNA: TGCGCCAGCAGCTTTGCCCCGGGAAAAACCCAAGGGGGAGCTTTCTTT. It yields the protein CASSFAPGKTQGGAFF.

This clone was picked up a small number of times. The chain uses TRBV4-3 and TRBJ2-3; D could derive from TRBD1 or TRBD2 (5 bases each). V was clipped by 3 bases and J by 6 bases, with 7 bases between them. Germline V lookup: CDR1 LGHNA, CDR2 YSLEER. This CDR3 spans 12 amino acids. Here the CDR3 reads CASSHWGDTQYF. CDR3 coding DNA: TGCGCCAGCAGCCATTGGGGGGATACGCAGTATTTT.

The CDR3 region has the DNA TGTGCCAGCAGTTCCGGGGTGTCCTACGAGCAGTACTTC. Amino acids: CASSSGVSYEQYF. The chain employs TRBV28 and TRBJ2-7; a weak D match, TRBD2 (5 bases). The V gene lost 4 bases and the J gene lost 1 base, with 8 bases spanning the gap. The CDR3 runs 13 residues. Germline V lookup: CDR1 MDHEN, CDR2 SYDVKM. Based on the CDR3 plus reference TRBV28 and TRBJ2-7, the full variable domain is DVKVTQSSRYLVKRTGEKVFLECVQDMDHENMFWYRQDPGLGLRLIYFSYDVKMKEKGDIPEGYSVSREKKERFSLILESASTNQTSMYLCASSSGVSYEQYFGPGTRLTVT.

The genes are TRBV6-5 and TRBJ2-5; possible D gene TRBD1, 7 bases. V gave up 5 bases and J gave up 2 bases, with 15 bases separating them. The CDR3 totals 15 residues. Germline CDR1 MNHEY, CDR2 SVGAGI. The CDR3 DNA sequence: TGTGCCAGCAGTACACGGGGGACAGCACAAGAGACCCAGTACTTC. Residues: CASSTRGTAQETQYF.

The gene calls are TRBV5-6 and TRBJ1-4; TRBD1 matches at 10 bases. V trimming: 2 bases; J trimming: 8 bases; junction bases outside the gene matches: 6. The CDR3 loop spans 15 amino acids. Germline lookup yields CDR1 SGHDT and CDR2 YYEEEE. The CDR3 DNA reads TGTGCCAGCAGCTTTTTGGGGACAGGGGAGGAAAAACTGTTTTTT. It yields the protein CASSFLGTGEEKLFF.

This chain uses TRBV7-2 with TRBJ2-6; 7 nucleotides agree with TRBD1. The germline CDR1 and CDR2 sequences are SGHTA and FQGNSA. This CDR3 has 15 amino acids. Germline trimming cut 5 bases from V and 2 bases from J; bases unmatched to any gene: 3. CDR3 DNA sequence: TGTGCCAGCAGCCCCGACAGGGCTGGGGCCAACGTCCTGACTTTC. As protein: CASSPDRAGANVLTF.